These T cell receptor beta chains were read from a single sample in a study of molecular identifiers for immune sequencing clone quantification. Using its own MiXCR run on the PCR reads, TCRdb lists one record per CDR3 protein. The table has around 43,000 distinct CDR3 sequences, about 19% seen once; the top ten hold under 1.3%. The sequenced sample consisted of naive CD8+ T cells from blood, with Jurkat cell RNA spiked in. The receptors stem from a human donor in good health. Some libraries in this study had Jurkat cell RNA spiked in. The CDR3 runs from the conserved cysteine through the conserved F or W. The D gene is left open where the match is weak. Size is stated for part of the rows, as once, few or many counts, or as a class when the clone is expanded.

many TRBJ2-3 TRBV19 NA TGTGCCAGTAGTATAGGGGGGTCAGATACGCAGTATTTT CASSIGGSDTQYF
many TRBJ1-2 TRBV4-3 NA TGCGCCAGCAGCCAAGATCAGGGATCCTATGGCTACACCTTC CASSQDQGSYGYTF
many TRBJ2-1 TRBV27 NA TGTGCCAGCAGTTCAGCCTACAATGAGCAGTTCTTC CASSSAYNEQFF
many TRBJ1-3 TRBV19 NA TGTGCCAGTAGTTTCCCGGGGCCCGGGCAAAACACCATATATTTT CASSFPGPGQNTIYF
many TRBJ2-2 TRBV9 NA TGTGCCAGCAGCGCCCAAACAGGGCTGACCGGGGAGCTGTTTTTT CASSAQTGLTGELFF
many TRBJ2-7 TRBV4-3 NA TGCGCCAGCAGCCAAGATTGGGTTGGTGGGACCCGGACCTACGAGCAGTACTTC CASSQDWVGGTRTYEQYF
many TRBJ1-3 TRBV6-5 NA TGTGCCAGCAGTTCATACTCTGGAAACACCATATATTTT CASSSYSGNTIYF
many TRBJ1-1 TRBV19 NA TGTGCCAGTACCCCGTGGAGTCAGGGGAACACTGAAGCTTTCTTT CASTPWSQGNTEAFF
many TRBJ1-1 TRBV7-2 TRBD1 TGTGCCAGCAGGTTCACAGGGGGTACTGAAGCTTTCTTT CASRFTGGTEAFF
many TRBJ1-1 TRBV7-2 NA TGTGCCAGCAGCTTAGGTATGGGCTCTGAAGCTTTCTTT CASSLGMGSEAFF
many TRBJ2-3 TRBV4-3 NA TGCGCCAGCAGCCAAGCTGGGCACGTCTCCGATACGCAGTATTTT CASSQAGHVSDTQYF
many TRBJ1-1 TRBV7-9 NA TGTGCCAGCAGCTTTGGGTGGACTGAAGCTTTCTTT CASSFGWTEAFF
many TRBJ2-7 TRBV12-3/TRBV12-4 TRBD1 TGTGCCAGCAGTACCGGACAGGGGTTAGGCGAGCAGTACTTC CASSTGQGLGEQYF
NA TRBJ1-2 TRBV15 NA TGTGCCACCAGCAGAGATCGGACAGCCGAATCGAACTATGGCTACACCTTC CATSRDRTAESNYGYTF
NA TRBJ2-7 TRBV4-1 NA TGCGCCAGCAGCCAAGCAAGTCAGGGCACCTACGAGCAGTACTTC CASSQASQGTYEQYF
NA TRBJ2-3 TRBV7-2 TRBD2 TGTGCCAGCAGCCCTGAAAGACTAGCGGCCAGCACAGATACGCAGTATTTT CASSPERLAASTDTQYF
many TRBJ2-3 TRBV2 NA TGTGCCAGCAGTGAACAGGGGTCGTATAGCACAGATACGCAGTATTTT CASSEQGSYSTDTQYF
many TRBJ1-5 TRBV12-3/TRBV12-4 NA TGTGCCAGCAGTTTGTGGGGCGAAAGGAATCAGCCCCAGCATTTT CASSLWGERNQPQHF
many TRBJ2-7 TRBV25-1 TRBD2 TGTGCCAGCAGTGGGACTAGCGGCCTACCCTACGAGCAGTACTTC CASSGTSGLPYEQYF
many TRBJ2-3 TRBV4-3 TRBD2 TGCGCCAGCAGCCCCAGGACTAGCGGGAGGAGGAGCGCAGATACGCAGTATTTT CASSPRTSGRRSADTQYF
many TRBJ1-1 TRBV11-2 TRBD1 TGTGCCAGCAGCTTAGGACAGGGAAGCACTGAAGCTTTCTTT CASSLGQGSTEAFF
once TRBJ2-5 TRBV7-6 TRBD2 TGTGCCAGCAGCTCCGGGGGGGGGCCAAACTTACAAGAGACCCAGTACTTC CASSSGGGPNLQETQYF
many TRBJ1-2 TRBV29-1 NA TGCAGCGTTGAAGACTATGGCTACACCTTC CSVEDYGYTF
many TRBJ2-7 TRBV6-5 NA TGTGCCAGCAGTTACCTAAGTGATAGGTCGGAGCAGTACTTC CASSYLSDRSEQYF
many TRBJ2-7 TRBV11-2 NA TGTGCCAGCAGCTTAGGGGCAGGGCCCTACGAGCAGTACTTC CASSLGAGPYEQYF
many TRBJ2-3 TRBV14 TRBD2 TGTGCCAGCAGCCCATTGACTAGCGGGGGTGCAGATACGCAGTATTTT CASSPLTSGGADTQYF
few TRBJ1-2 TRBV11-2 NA TGTGCCAGCAGCTTCGTAACCGCAGACTATGGCTACACCTTC CASSFVTADYGYTF
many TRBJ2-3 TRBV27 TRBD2 TGTGCCAGCAGTCAACTAGCGGGAGGGCCGATTGATACGCAGTATTTT CASSQLAGGPIDTQYF
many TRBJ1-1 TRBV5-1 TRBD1 TGCGCCAGCAGCCATGGGACAGGCTCCACTGAAGCTTTCTTT CASSHGTGSTEAFF
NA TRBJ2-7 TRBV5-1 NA TGCGCCAGCAGCTATGGACTCGGCTCCTACGAGCAGTACTTC CASSYGLGSYEQYF
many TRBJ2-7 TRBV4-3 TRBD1 TGCGCCAGCAGCCTGGACAGGGGGCAGTACGAGCAGTACTTC CASSLDRGQYEQYF
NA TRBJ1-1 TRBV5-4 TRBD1 TGTGCCAGCAGCTTGGGGGACAGCATATTTGAAGCTTTCTTT CASSLGDSIFEAFF